This entry is about one T cell receptor (beta chain). Its antigen is undetermined. Cells sorted by CD45RO/CCR7/CD25/CD127/CD95/CD27 comprised CD4+ naive, central memory, regulatory and stem cell-like memory cells. The CDR3 loop spans 12 amino acids. The V end lost 3 bases, the J end lost 6 bases, and 8 bases lay between the germline ends. In germline, CDR1 is ENHRY, CDR2 SYGVKD. This sample was included in a study of beta chain features in type 1 diabetes. Study-level results: The study found that naive, central memory and Treg TCRB repertoires appeared more similar in patients than in healthy donors. The VDJ junctions of type 1 diabetes patients carried fewer insertions and more deletions. Whether TCRB rearrangement is influenced by HLA type went unresolved here. Type 1 diabetes patients had moderately but significantly shorter TCRB CDR3s in all four CD4+ subsets.

The sequenced template was cDNA made from the entire isolated RNA. Using immunoSEQ multiplex PCR, the repertoire was profiled, and TCRdb retains in-frame clones only, with some absent. The sample yields around 140,000 clones, about an eighth seen once. The sample taken for sequencing was central memory CD4+ T cells from blood. The chain employs TRBV10-3 and TRBJ1-1; D ambiguous. This clonotype originated in a man between 18 and 29 years old with type 1 diabetes. The CDR3 DNA reads as TGTGCCATCAGTGATGCGCAGGCTGAAGCTTTCTTT. It specifies CAISDAQAEAFF.